This TCR beta chain was captured in a study of response to subunit inactivated influenza vaccine. Study-wide points: Authors suggested few new T cells are recruited by each seasonal influenza vaccination.

TCRdb reprocessed the RT-PCR reads with MiXCR, giving one entry per CDR3 protein. Here the sample spans more than 450,000 distinct CDR3 sequences, approximately 12% being singletons. Note on this clonotype: The antigen is undetermined.

Specimen: PBMCs from blood, collected on the day of vaccination. The TCR was taken from a man over 45 who received an inactivated influenza vaccine.

CDR3 region: CASTKTGGRDTQYF. DNA for the CDR3: TGTGCCAGCACCAAAACGGGGGGGCGAGATACGCAGTATTTT. The chain has TRBV12-3 or TRBV12-4 and TRBJ2-3; 8 nucleotides agree with TRBD2. V was pared by 7 bases and J by 5 bases, with 8 bases of the junction left unmatched. The CDR3 length is 14 residues.